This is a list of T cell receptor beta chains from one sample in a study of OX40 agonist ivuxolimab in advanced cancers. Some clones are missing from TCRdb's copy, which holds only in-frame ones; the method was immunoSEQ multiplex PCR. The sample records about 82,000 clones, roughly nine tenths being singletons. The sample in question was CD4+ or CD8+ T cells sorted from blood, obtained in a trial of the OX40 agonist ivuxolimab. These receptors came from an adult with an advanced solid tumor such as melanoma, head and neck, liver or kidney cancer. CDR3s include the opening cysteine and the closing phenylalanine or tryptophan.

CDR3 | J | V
CASSGGEGRAYEQYF | TRBJ2-7 | TRBV5-4
CASSRRTSGITGELFF | TRBJ2-2 | TRBV7-2
CASSLAGGPDTQYF | TRBJ2-3 | TRBV5-1
CSASPGTGGTGELFF | TRBJ2-2 | TRBV29-1
CATTVAAYITDAKNIQYF | TRBJ2-4 | TRBV7-2
CASSPTGVLETQYF | TRBJ2-5 | TRBV11-3
CASSTTGRASTNEKLFF | TRBJ1-4 | TRBV5-1
CASSLSERWGGYTF | TRBJ1-2 | TRBV28
CASSPPSRARGYTF | TRBJ1-2 | TRBV18
CASSRGQETTGELFF | TRBJ2-2 | TRBV6-6
CASSPNSSPTIDTQYF | TRBJ2-3 | TRBV5-1
CASLGQGPGEQYF | TRBJ2-7 | TRBV28
CASHTRDSFYEQYF | TRBJ2-7 | TRBV6-5
CASSTLESYTF | TRBJ1-2 | TRBV28
CASSSQGADYNEQFF | TRBJ2-1 | TRBV7-2
CASSLDTSGISTDTQYF | TRBJ2-3 | TRBV5-1
CASSQLFEAFF | TRBJ1-1 | TRBV7-9
CASSPWGRGLTEAFF | TRBJ1-1 | TRBV28
CASSSGPAAAEAFF | TRBJ1-1 | TRBV5-1
CASRPGTSGNYNEQFF | TRBJ2-1 | TRBV2
CASSSSRGNYGYTF | TRBJ1-2 | TRBV11-2
CASSSRQELNTEAFF | TRBJ1-1 | TRBV7-8
CASSLDRDRGYEQYF | TRBJ2-7 | TRBV11-2
CASSPQAPAEQYF | TRBJ2-7 | TRBV4-2
CASSSHPGGYTF | TRBJ1-2 | TRBV28
CASSLGPGYRLALSASGELFF | TRBJ2-2 | TRBV28
CASRQGQGASGNTIYF | TRBJ1-3 | TRBV19
CASRMGSQETQYF | TRBJ2-5 | TRBV18
CASSPRLVTDTQYF | TRBJ2-3 | TRBV7-2
CASSLLVPNYEQYF | TRBJ2-7 | TRBV6-6
CASSSGRPSNEQFF | TRBJ2-1 | TRBV6-5
CASSGLAAHEQYF | TRBJ2-7 | TRBV7-2
CASRIETAYNEQFF | TRBJ2-1 | TRBV5-1
CASSSGLAGQETQYF | TRBJ2-5 | TRBV5-4
CASSLRTGREGANVLTF | TRBJ2-6 | TRBV7-9
CASSLGQLPSYEQYF | TRBJ2-7 | TRBV5-1
CASSRGRGARGYTF | TRBJ1-2 | TRBV28
CASSPVAGPGRQETQYF | TRBJ2-5 | TRBV18
CASSLGGLSWTQHF | TRBJ1-5 | TRBV28
CASRLLDNEQFF | TRBJ2-1 | TRBV28
CASSLLRGPSNQPQHF | TRBJ1-5 | TRBV28
CASSDRDRGHSSPLHF | TRBJ1-6 | TRBV25-1
CASSLTSGSETQYF | TRBJ2-5 | TRBV5-1
CAWSRDTGGAFF | TRBJ1-1 | TRBV30
CASSSPSGSRDTQYF | TRBJ2-3 | TRBV7-2
CASSLASGGYNEQFF | TRBJ2-1 | TRBV7-9
CASSPFGTGIYEQYF | TRBJ2-7 | TRBV18
CASSQAYPGLAGETQYF | TRBJ2-5 | TRBV4-1
CASRDRAYEQYF | TRBJ2-7 | TRBV25-1
CASTWGPVGNQPQHF | TRBJ1-5 | TRBV28
CASSQDPKYNEQFF | TRBJ2-1 | TRBV4-3
CARGYRESYEQYF | TRBJ2-7 | TRBV19
CASSSGQTNEKLFF | TRBJ1-4 | TRBV28